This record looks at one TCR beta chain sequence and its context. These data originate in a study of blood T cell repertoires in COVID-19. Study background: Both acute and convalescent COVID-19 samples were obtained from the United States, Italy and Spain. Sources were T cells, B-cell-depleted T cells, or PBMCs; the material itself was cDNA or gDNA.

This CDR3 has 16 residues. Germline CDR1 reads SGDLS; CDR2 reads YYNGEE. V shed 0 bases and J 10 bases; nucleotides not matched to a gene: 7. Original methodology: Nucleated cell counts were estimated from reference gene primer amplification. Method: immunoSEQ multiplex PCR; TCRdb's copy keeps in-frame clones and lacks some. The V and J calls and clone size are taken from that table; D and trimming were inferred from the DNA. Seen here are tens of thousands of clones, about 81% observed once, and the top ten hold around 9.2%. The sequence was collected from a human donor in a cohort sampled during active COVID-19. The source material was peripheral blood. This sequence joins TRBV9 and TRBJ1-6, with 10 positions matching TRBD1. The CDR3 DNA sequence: TGTGCCAGCAGCGTAGGGGACAGGGGATATGAGTCACCCCTCCACTTT. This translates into CASSVGDRGYESPLHF.